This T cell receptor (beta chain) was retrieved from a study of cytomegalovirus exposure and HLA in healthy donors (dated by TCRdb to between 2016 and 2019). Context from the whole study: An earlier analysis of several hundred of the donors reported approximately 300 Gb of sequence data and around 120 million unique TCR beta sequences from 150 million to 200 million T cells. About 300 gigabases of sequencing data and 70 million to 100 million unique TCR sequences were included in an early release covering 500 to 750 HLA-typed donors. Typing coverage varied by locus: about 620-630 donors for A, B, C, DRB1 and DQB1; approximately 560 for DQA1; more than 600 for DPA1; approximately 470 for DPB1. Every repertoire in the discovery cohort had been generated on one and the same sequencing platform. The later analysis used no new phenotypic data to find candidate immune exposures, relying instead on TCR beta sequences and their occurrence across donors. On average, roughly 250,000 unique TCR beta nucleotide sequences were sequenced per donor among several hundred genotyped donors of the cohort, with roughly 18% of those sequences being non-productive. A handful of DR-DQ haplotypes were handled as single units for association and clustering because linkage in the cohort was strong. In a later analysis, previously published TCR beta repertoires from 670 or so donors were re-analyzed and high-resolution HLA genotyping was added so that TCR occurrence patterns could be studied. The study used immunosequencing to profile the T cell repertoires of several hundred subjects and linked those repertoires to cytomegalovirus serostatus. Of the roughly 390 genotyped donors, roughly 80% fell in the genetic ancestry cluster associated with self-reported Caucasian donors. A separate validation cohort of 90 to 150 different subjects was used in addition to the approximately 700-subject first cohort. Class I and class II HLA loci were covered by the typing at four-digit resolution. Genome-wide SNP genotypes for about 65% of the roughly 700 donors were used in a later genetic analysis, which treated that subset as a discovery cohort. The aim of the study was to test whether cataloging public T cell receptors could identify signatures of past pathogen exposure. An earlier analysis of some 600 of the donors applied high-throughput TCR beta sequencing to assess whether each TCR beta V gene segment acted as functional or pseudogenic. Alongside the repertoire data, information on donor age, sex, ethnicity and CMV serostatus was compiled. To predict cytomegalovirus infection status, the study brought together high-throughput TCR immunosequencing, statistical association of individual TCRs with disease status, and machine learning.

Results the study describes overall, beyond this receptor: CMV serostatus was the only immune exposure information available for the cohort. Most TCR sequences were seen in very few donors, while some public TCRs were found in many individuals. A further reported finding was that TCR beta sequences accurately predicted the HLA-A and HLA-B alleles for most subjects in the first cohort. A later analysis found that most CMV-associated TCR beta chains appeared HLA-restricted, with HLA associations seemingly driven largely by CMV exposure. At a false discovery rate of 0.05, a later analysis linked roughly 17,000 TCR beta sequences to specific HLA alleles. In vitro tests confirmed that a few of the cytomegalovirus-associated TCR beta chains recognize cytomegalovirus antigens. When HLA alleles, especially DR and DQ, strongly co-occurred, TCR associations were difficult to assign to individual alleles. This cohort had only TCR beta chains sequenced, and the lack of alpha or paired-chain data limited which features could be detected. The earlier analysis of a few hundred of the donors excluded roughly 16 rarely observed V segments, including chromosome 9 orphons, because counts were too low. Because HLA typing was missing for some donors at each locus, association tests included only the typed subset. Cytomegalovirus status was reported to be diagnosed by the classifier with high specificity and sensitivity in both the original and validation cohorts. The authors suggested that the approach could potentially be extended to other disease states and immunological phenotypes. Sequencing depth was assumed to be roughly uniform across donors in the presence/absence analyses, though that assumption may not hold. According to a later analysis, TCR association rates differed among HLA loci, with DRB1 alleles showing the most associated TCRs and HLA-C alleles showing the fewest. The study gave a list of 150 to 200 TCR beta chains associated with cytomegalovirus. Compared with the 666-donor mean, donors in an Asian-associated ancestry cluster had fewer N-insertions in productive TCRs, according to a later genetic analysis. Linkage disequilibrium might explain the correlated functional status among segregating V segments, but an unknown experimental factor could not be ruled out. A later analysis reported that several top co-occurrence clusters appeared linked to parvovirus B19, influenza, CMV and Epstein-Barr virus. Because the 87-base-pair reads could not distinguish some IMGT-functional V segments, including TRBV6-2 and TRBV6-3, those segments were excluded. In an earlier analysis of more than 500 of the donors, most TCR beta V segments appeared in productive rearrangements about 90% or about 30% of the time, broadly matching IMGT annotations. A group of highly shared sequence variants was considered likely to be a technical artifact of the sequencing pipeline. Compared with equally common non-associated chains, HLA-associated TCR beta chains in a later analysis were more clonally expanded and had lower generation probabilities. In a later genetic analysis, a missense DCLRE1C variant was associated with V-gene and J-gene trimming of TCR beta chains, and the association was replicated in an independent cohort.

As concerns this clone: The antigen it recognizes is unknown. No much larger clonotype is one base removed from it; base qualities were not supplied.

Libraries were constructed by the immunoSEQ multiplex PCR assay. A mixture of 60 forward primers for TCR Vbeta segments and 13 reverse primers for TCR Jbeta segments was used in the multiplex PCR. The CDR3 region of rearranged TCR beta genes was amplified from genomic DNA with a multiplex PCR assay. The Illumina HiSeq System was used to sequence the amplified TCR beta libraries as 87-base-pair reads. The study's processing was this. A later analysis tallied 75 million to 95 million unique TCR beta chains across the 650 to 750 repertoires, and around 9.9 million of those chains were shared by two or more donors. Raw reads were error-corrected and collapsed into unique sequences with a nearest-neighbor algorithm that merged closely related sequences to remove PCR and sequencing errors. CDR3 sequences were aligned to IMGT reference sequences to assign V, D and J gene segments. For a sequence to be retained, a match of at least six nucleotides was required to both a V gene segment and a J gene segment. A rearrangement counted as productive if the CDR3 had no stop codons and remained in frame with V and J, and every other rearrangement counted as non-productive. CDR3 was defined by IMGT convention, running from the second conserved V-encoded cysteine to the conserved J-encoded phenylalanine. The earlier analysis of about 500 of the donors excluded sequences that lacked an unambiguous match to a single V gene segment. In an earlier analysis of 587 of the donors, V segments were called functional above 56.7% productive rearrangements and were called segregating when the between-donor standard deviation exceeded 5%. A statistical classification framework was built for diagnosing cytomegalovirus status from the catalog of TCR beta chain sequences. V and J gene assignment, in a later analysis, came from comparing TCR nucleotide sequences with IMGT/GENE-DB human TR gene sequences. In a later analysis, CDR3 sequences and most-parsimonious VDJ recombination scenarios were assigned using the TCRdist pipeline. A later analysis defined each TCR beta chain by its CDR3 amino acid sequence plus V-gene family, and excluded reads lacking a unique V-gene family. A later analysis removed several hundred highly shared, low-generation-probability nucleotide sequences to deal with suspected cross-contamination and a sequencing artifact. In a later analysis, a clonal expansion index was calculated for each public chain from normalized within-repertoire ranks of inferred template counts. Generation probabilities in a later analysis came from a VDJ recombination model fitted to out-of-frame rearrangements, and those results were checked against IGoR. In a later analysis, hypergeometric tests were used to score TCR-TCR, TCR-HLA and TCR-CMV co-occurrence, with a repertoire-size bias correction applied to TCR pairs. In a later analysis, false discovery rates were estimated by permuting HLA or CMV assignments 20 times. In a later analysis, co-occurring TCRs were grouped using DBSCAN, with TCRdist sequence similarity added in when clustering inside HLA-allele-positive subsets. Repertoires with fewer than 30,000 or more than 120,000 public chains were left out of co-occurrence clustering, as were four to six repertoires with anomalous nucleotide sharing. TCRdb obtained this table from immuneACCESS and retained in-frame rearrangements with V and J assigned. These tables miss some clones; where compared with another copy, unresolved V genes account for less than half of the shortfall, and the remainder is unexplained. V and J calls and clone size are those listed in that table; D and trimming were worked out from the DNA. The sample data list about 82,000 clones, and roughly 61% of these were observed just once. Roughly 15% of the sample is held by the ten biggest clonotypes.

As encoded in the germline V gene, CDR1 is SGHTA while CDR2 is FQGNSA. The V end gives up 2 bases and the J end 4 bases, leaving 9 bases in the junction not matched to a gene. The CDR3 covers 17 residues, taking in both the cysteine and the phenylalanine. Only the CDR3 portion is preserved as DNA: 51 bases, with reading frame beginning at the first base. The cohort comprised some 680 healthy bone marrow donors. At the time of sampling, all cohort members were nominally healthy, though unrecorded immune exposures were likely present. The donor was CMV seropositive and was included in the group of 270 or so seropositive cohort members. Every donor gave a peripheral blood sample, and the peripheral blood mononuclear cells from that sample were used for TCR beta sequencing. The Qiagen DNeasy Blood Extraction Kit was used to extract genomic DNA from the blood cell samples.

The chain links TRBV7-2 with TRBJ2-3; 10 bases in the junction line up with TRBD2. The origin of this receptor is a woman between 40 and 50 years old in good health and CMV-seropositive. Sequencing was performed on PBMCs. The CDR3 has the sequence CASSLFEREGWSDTQYF. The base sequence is TGTGCCAGCAGCTTATTCGAGCGGGAGGGCTGGTCAGATACGCAGTATTTT.